This entry lists 21 T cell receptor beta chains sequenced from one sample in a study of response to subunit inactivated influenza vaccine. One entry per CDR3 protein, called by TCRdb with MiXCR from the RT-PCR reads. The sample lists about 570,000 distinct CDR3 sequences, 11% seen once, with approximately 11% in the top ten. These same data were also listed under a study on T cells expressing NK-cell markers. That paper states: Production of TCR beta cDNA relied on 5'RACE template switching with UMIs.

The material sequenced was PBMCs from blood, taken on the day of vaccination. These receptors all come from a middle-aged man who received an inactivated influenza vaccine.

The chain uses TRBV27 and TRBJ2-7; D is unresolved. CDR3 length: 14 residues. The V end lost 0 bases, the J end lost 4 bases, and 10 bases lay between the germline ends. Germline V gene data show CDR1 as MNHEY and CDR2 as SMNVEV (reference sequence). CDR3 sequence reads: CASSLSDGPYEQYF. The CDR3 bases are TGTGCCAGCAGTTTATCGGACGGACCATACGAGCAGTACTTC.

The table lists this clonotype with many counts. V gene TRBV27 combines with J gene TRBJ2-7, with TRBD2 as a possible D gene (5 bases). V was pared by 5 bases and J by 4 bases, with 18 bases between. Germline V gives CDR1 MNHEY, CDR2 SMNVEV (reference sequence). The CDR3 runs to 15 residues. The CDR3 region is CASSLAPGKSYEQYF. The CDR3 DNA sequence: TGTGCCAGCAGTCTCGCGCCGGGAAAAAGTTACGAGCAGTACTTC.

This clonotype was recorded a few times. The V gene is TRBV5-1, the J gene TRBJ2-2, with D possibly TRBD2 on 6 matching bases. V lost 2 bases, J lost 7 bases, and 15 bases lay in between. CDR3 size: 15 residues. The germline V gene encodes CDR1 SGHRS and CDR2 YFSETQ. CDR3 sequence (DNA): TGCGCCAGCAGCTTCTTTTCGGCGGGGATCGGGGAGCTGTTTTTT. Protein product: CASSFFSAGIGELFF.

The CDR3 protein is CAIKGANTGELFF. CDR3 in DNA: TGTGCCATCAAAGGGGCGAACACCGGGGAGCTGTTTTTT. The genes are TRBV10-3 and TRBJ2-2, with D tentatively TRBD1 (5 bases). The V gene lost 7 bases and the J gene lost 0 bases, with 6 bases spanning the gap. Germline CDR1 is ENHRY and CDR2 is SYGVKD. The CDR3 totals 13 residues.

The rearrangement joins TRBV5-1 to TRBJ2-4; D gene ambiguous. From germline, CDR1 is SGHRS and CDR2 YFSETQ. V shed 0 bases and J shed 0 bases, with 4 bases lying between them. The CDR3 has 14 amino acids. This chain's CDR3 is CASSLDLAKNIQYF. For the CDR3, the DNA is TGCGCCAGCAGCTTGGACCTAGCCAAAAACATTCAGTACTTC. The full variable domain, rest sourced from reference TRBV5-1 and TRBJ2-4, is KAGVTQTPRYLIKTRGQQVTLSCSPISGHRSVSWYQQTPGQGLQFLFEYFSETQRNKGNFPGRFSGRQFSNSRSEMNVSTLELGDSALYLCASSLDLAKNIQYFGAGTRLSVL.

The chain is built from TRBV5-6 and TRBJ2-5, with TRBD2 matching over 8 bases. Trimming at V came to 3 bases and at J to 1 base, leaving 11 bases not matched to a gene. This CDR3 region has 17 residues. Germline V gene sequence: CDR1 SGHDT, CDR2 YYEEEE. CDR3 bases: TGTGCCAGCAGCTCCCCATGGGAGCGGGGGATCCAAGAGACCCAGTACTTC. It encodes CASSSPWERGIQETQYF.

There are many counts of this clonotype. V gene TRBV12-3 or TRBV12-4 combines with J gene TRBJ1-1, with TRBD1 matching over 10 bases. The V segment lost 3 bases and the J segment 4 bases; nucleotides outside the gene matches: 5. CDR3 length: 15 amino acids. For the CDR3, the DNA is TGTGCCAGCAGTTTCAGGGGGACAGGGGTCACTGAAGCTTTCTTT. The encoded protein is CASSFRGTGVTEAFF.

V gene TRBV29-1 combines with J gene TRBJ2-1; TRBD1 matches 10 bases. Germline V lookup: CDR1 SQVTM, CDR2 ANQGSEA. The CDR3 has 13 amino acids. The V gene end was trimmed by 7 bases and the J gene end by 8 bases; junction bases not matched to a gene: 8. CDR3 residues: CSALGQGLHEQFF. The CDR3 bases are TGCAGCGCTCTGGGACAGGGGTTGCATGAGCAGTTCTTC.

This chain uses TRBV5-1 with TRBJ2-3, with 12 positions matching TRBD2. This CDR3 has 18 residues. J gave up 3 bases and V 5 bases, and 13 bases lay outside the gene matches. Germline V gives CDR1 SGHRS, CDR2 YFSETQ. The CDR3 region is CASRSDPLAGGLTDTQYF. The DNA of the CDR3 is TGCGCCAGCAGATCGGACCCCCTAGCGGGGGGGCTTACAGATACGCAGTATTTT.

The chain combines TRBV18 with TRBJ2-2; no firm D call. The germline CDR1 and CDR2 sequences are KGHSH and LQKENI. The CDR3 contains 16 residues. Trimming pared 1 base from V and 2 bases from J, leaving 11 bases between. CDR3 in DNA: TGTGCCAGCTCACCACTGCGAGGACCCAACACCGGGGAGCTGTTTTTT. Translation gives CASSPLRGPNTGELFF.

The rearrangement uses TRBV4-3 and TRBJ2-7, with 10 positions matching TRBD1. This CDR3 has 17 residues. V was pared by 2 bases and J by 7 bases, with 14 bases of the junction left unmatched. Germline CDR1 and CDR2: LGHNA and YSLEER. CDR3 sequence reads: CASSQLRQGASSSEQYF. CDR3 sequence (DNA): TGCGCCAGCAGCCAACTACGACAGGGGGCCTCGTCTTCGGAGCAGTACTTC.

This clonotype has just a few counts. This chain connects TRBV18 to TRBJ2-2, with 10 bases fitting TRBD2. CDR3 length: 17 amino acids. The germline CDR1 and CDR2 sequences are KGHSH and LQKENI. The ends lost 3 bases at V and 1 base at J; junction bases unmatched: 5. The CDR3 spells CASSPRTSGLNTGELFF. The CDR3 coding sequence is TGTGCCAGCTCACCGCGGACTAGCGGACTGAACACCGGGGAGCTGTTTTTT.

This clonotype was recorded a few times. CDR3 sequence reads: CAIKQTVGQETQYF. The CDR3, as DNA: TGTGCCATCAAGCAGACAGTGGGGCAAGAGACCCAGTACTTC. J is TRBJ2-5 and V is TRBV10-3; possibly TRBD1 for D (5 bases). In germline, CDR1 is ENHRY, CDR2 SYGVKD. Trimming removed 7 bases at V and 2 bases at J, with 14 bases between. The CDR3 has 14 amino acids.

V gene TRBV5-1 combines with J gene TRBJ2-5; TRBD2 matches 8 bases. J lost 4 bases, V lost 4 bases, and 9 bases had no gene match. CDR1 SGHRS and CDR2 YFSETQ come from the germline V gene. The CDR3 is made up of 15 amino acids. CDR3 bases: TGCGCCAGCAGCAGATCAGCGGGGGAACGAGAGACCCAGTACTTC. Translation gives CASSRSAGERETQYF.

The J gene is TRBJ2-2, the V gene TRBV12-3 or TRBV12-4; 8 nucleotides agree with TRBD2. Germline trimming cut 6 bases from V and 6 bases from J; bases unmatched to any gene: 9. There are 15 residues in the CDR3. The CDR3 sequence: CASSPASGSAGELFF. The CDR3 nucleotides are TGTGCCAGCAGCCCTGCCAGCGGGAGCGCCGGGGAGCTGTTTTTT.

V and J are TRBV10-3 and TRBJ1-2; D gene uncertain. The V end was cut by 6 bases, the J end by 2 bases, with 7 bases between. CDR3 length equals 12 residues. Germline V lookup: CDR1 ENHRY, CDR2 SYGVKD. CDR3 in DNA: TGTGCCATCAGGGAAGGGAACTATGGCTACACCTTC. Translated, it gives CAIREGNYGYTF.

The chain couples TRBV29-1 to TRBJ1-1; D unresolved. The CDR3 consists of 12 residues. Per the germline V gene, CDR1 is SQVTM and CDR2 is ANQGSEA. V gave up 4 bases and J gave up 1 base, with 7 bases separating them. The CDR3 DNA reads TGCAGCGTTGCGGTTGGGAACACTGAAGCTTTCTTT. This sequence encodes CSVAVGNTEAFF.

This clonotype was seen at least ten times. The gene calls are TRBV2 and TRBJ2-3, with a weak D call TRBD2 (5 bases). The CDR3 consists of 16 residues. V lost 3 bases and J 0 bases, leaving 13 bases between the germline ends. In germline, CDR1 is SNHLY, CDR2 FYNNEI. CDR3 nucleotide sequence: TGTGCCAGCAGTGATTACCCGCGGGCCAGCACAGATACGCAGTATTTT. Protein sequence: CASSDYPRASTDTQYF. Drawing the rest from reference TRBV2 and TRBJ2-3, the complete variable domain is EPEVTQTPSHQVTQMGQEVILRCVPISNHLYFYWYRQILGQKVEFLVSFYNNEISEKSEIFDDQFSVERPDGSNFTLKIRSTKLEDSAMYFCASSDYPRASTDTQYFGPGTRLTVL.

There are many counts of this clonotype. The genes are TRBV2 and TRBJ2-1; D not resolved. From germline, CDR1 is SNHLY and CDR2 FYNNEI. There are 11 residues in the CDR3. Trimming cost V 5 bases and J 11 bases, with 10 bases left between them. The CDR3 sequence: CASSYTPQQFF. CDR3 DNA sequence: TGTGCCAGCAGTTATACCCCGCAGCAGTTCTTC.

The table lists this clonotype with a few counts. V gene TRBV6-1 combines with J gene TRBJ2-2, with D hard to call. The CDR3 totals 13 residues. V was trimmed by 4 bases and J by 4 bases, leaving 7 bases between them. The germline V gene has CDR1 MNHNS and CDR2 SASEGT. The CDR3 here is CASSGLSTGELFF. The CDR3 DNA sequence: TGTGCCAGCAGTGGTCTTAGCACCGGGGAGCTGTTTTTT.

This clonotype has a count of ten or more. The CDR3 here is CASSLGFDTYEQYF. The CDR3 DNA is TGTGCCAGCAGCTTAGGTTTCGACACCTACGAGCAGTACTTC. The chain has TRBV7-8 and TRBJ2-7, with D unclear. Trimming left V 1 base short and J 2 bases short, with 9 bases between. The CDR3 loop spans 14 amino acids. Germline V gene data show CDR1 as SGHVS and CDR2 as FQNEAQ.